This T cell receptor beta chain was recorded in a study of tissue-resident memory T cells in lung cancer (dated by TCRdb to between 2018 and 2021). Regarding the complete study: TCR beta-chain sequencing compared paired tumor TRM and tumor non-TRM populations from ten or so lung cancer patients. Here is what the overall study found, with its caveats: An average of 19% of sequenced TRM cells per patient was accounted for by the most expanded clonotype, suggesting expansion of a single tumor antigen-specific clone. On average, expanded clonotypes made up more than 65% of tumor TRM repertoires, compared with 40% to 55% of tumor non-TRM repertoires. Compared with tumor non-TRM cells, tumor TRM cells had a significantly more restricted TCR repertoire, with lower Shannon-Wiener and inverse Simpson diversity.

This clonotype is labeled large (0.1 to 1%). Its recognized antigen is unknown. No base-level quality is on record; no much larger clone is a single base apart. A BD FACSAria-II was used to sort CD8+ T cells by CD103 expression straight into ice-cold TRIzol LS reagent. Freshly resected lung tumor tissue was collected at the time of surgical resection. After Fc receptor blocking, the fresh cells were stained for CD45, CD4, CD3, CD8A and CD103, and DAPI served for live/dead discrimination. Total RNA was purified from sorted CD103+ and CD103- CD8+ T cells using a miRNeasy kit. Sorting of tumor-infiltrating CD8+ cytotoxic T cells by CD103 expression was used to split tissue-resident memory (TRM) cells from non-TRM cells. Patients with treatment-naive lung cancer were used as donors. Patients with respiratory malignancies who were newly diagnosed and untreated were recruited prospectively after referral.

The run used an Illumina MiSeq. Unique molecular identifiers were built into the TCR sequencing libraries, which were indexed using TruSeq single indexes. On the study's bioinformatics: TCR reads were mapped and error-corrected with MIGEC v1.2.7, then analyzed with VDJtools v1.1.7, both using default settings. Shannon-Wiener and inverse Simpson indices, computed in VDJtools, were used to quantify repertoire diversity. A frequency threshold of at least three was used to define expanded TCRbeta clonotypes. Across the ten or so patients, Wilcoxon rank-sum tests were used for the statistical comparisons of TCR diversity between tumor TRM and non-TRM populations. In TCRdb, the public reads were trimmed at Q25 with fastp and aligned with MiXCR, with productive beta chains retained. Under each unique CDR3 protein, matching rows form one entry showing the most common genes and DNA. TCRdb assigned the V and J calls; the authors' analysis was not used. The sample data list a few hundred distinct CDR3 sequences, and roughly 20% of these were observed just once. Of the sample, around 70% falls within the top ten clones.

Reading from cysteine to phenylalanine, the CDR3 counts 16 amino acids. Only the CDR3 DNA stays, 48 bases, in frame from base 1. CDR1 and CDR2, looked up from the germline V gene (reference sequence), are DFQATT and SNEGSKA. Compared with germline, V lacks 4 bases and J lacks 4 bases; bases without a gene match: 8. Sequencing used CD103+ CD8+ T cells from lung tumor tissue. The meaning of the sample's cell subset or site label: tissue-resident memory (TRM) CD8+ CTLs. The sequence links TRBV20-1 to TRBJ2-1, and 12 junction bases match TRBD2. The clonotype originates from a human donor with treatment-naive lung cancer (subtype not recorded). The CDR3 here reads CSATPASGREYNEQFF. The base sequence is TGCAGTGCTACTCCTGCTAGCGGGAGGGAGTACAATGAGCAGTTCTTC.